A selection of T cell receptor beta chains follows, all from one sample in a study of identical twins. TCRdb ran MiXCR on the 5' RACE reads and lists one entry per CDR3 protein. The data show 690,000 or so distinct CDR3 sequences, with about 9.4% seen just once and 0.85% to 1% held by the top ten. These data were also filed under a second study, of yellow fever vaccine responses in identical twins.

Source material: PBMCs. These receptors all stem from a woman aged 18-30 years in good health. Each CDR3 is given with its conserved first and last residue. The D gene is left open where the match is weak. Size values are once, few and many counts, or a class for expanded clones, and some rows have none.

>TRBJ2-1|TRBV7-3|-|TRBD1
TGTGCCAGCAGCTATAAGACAGGGGTAGATGAGCAGTTCTTC
CASSYKTGVDEQFF
>TRBJ2-5|TRBV7-3|-|-
TGTGCCAGCAGCTTAGGGCAGGGAGTCGCACAAGAGACCCAGTACTTC
CASSLGQGVAQETQYF
>TRBJ1-2|TRBV28|-|-
TGTGCCAGCAGTCCCCCGGGGTTGTGGTATGGCTACACCTTC
CASSPPGLWYGYTF
>TRBJ2-7|TRBV9|-|TRBD1
TGTGCCAGCAGCGGCTCCTCGGACAGGGCGGGGGAGCAGTACTTC
CASSGSSDRAGEQYF
>TRBJ2-7|TRBV11-2|-|-
TGTGCCAGCAGCTTACAGGCCCCCCCTTTTTACGAGCGGTACTTC
CASSLQAPPFYERYF
>TRBJ2-1|TRBV20-1|-|TRBD2
TGCAGTGCTGGGACTAGCGGGGGGGACTCTACCCATTACAATGAGCAGTTCTTC
CSAGTSGGDSTHYNEQFF
>TRBJ2-7|TRBV5-1|few|TRBD1
TGCGCCAGCAGATACGACAGGGGAGGATACGAGCAGTACTTC
CASRYDRGGYEQYF
>TRBJ2-1|TRBV29-1|-|-
TGCAGCGTTGCCCCTGTTGTGGCGGGTCATGAGCAGTTCTTC
CSVAPVVAGHEQFF
>TRBJ1-6|TRBV28|many|-
TGTGCCAGCAGTTTAAGGACAGATTCACCCCTCCACTTT
CASSLRTDSPLHF
>TRBJ2-7|TRBV5-8|-|-
TGTGCCAGCAGCTTGGGGCTCAGGGCCTACGAGCAGTACTTC
CASSLGLRAYEQYF
>TRBJ2-3|TRBV28|few|TRBD1
TGTGCCAGCAGTTTCCATCCCTCAACGACCGGGACAGGGGGCACAGATACGCAGTATTTT
CASSFHPSTTGTGGTDTQYF
>TRBJ2-3|TRBV29-1|-|TRBD2
TGCAGCGTTGATTGGCTAGCGGTAAACACAGATACGCAGTATTTT
CSVDWLAVNTDTQYF
>TRBJ2-1|TRBV7-8|-|-
TGTGCCAGCAGCGGGGACATCGCCTACAATGAGCAGTTCTTC
CASSGDIAYNEQFF
>TRBJ2-5|TRBV28|many|TRBD2
TGTGCCAGCAGTTTTTTGGCGGGAGGGGGGCAAGAGACCCAGTACTTC
CASSFLAGGGQETQYF
>TRBJ2-2|TRBV29-1|-|TRBD1
TGCAGCATAGGACAGGGGAACACCGGGGAGCTGTTTTTT
CSIGQGNTGELFF
>TRBJ1-6|TRBV6-2/TRBV6-3|many|TRBD1
TGTGCCAGCAGTTCTATGACACTACTCCGGGACAGCTTACTTAATTCACCCCTCCACTTT
CASSSMTLLRDSLLNSPLHF
>TRBJ2-3|TRBV12-3/TRBV12-4|many|-
TGTGCCAGCAGTTTATATTTAGAGAAAACTAGCACAGATACGCAGTATTTT
CASSLYLEKTSTDTQYF
>TRBJ2-7|TRBV4-2|-|-
TGTGCCAGCAGCCAAGATATACAGGGCGAGCGGTACTTC
CASSQDIQGERYF
>TRBJ1-1|TRBV3-1|many|-
TGTGCCAGCAGCTTTACACCGAACACTGAAGCTTTCTTT
CASSFTPNTEAFF
>TRBJ2-1|TRBV7-9|few|TRBD2
TGTGCCAGCAACCCGACTAGCGGGGGGGACAATGAGCAGTTCTTC
CASNPTSGGDNEQFF
>TRBJ2-7|TRBV6-1|once|TRBD1
TGTGCCAGCAGTGATCAGGGACAGGGCGTTCGGTACTTC
CASSDQGQGVRYF
>TRBJ1-5|TRBV20-1|few|-
TGCAGTGCTAGGGGTGTCGCCCGGGCGGGCAATCAGCCCCAGCATTTT
CSARGVARAGNQPQHF
>TRBJ2-1|TRBV27|few|-
TGTGCCAGCCATACCGGGCATGAGCAGTTCTTC
CASHTGHEQFF
>TRBJ2-5|TRBV7-7|few|-
TGTGCTAGCAGCTCGGGGTCCAGACAAGAGACCCAGTACTTC
CASSSGSRQETQYF
>TRBJ2-2|TRBV5-1|few|TRBD1
TGCGCCAGCAGCTTGGGACAGGGGCTGTTTTTT
CASSLGQGLFF
>TRBJ2-5|TRBV7-9|-|TRBD1
TGTGCCAGCAGCAACCAGGGGGCGCGTGAGACCCAGTACTTC
CASSNQGARETQYF
>TRBJ2-7|TRBV29-1|-|TRBD2
TGCAGCGTCACTAGGACTAGCGGGAGAACCTACGAGCAGTACTTC
CSVTRTSGRTYEQYF
>TRBJ2-7|TRBV27|-|-
TGTGCCAGCAGTCCCCCGGGGGGGACAGCCTACGAGCAGTACTTC
CASSPPGGTAYEQYF
>TRBJ2-7|TRBV7-2|-|-
TGTGCCAGCAGCTTAGCGGGGTTCAACTACGAGCAGTACTTC
CASSLAGFNYEQYF
>TRBJ2-1|TRBV4-3|few|-
TGCGCCAGCAGCCAAGAGGAGGGCAATGAGCAGTTCTTC
CASSQEEGNEQFF
>TRBJ2-2|TRBV27|few|TRBD2
TGTGCCAGCACTGCCGGGGGGGCTCACGCCGGGGAGCTGTTTTTT
CASTAGGAHAGELFF
>TRBJ2-3|TRBV11-2|few|-
TGTGCCAGCACCCCGGGGGCTAGAGACACAGATACGCAGTATTTT
CASTPGARDTDTQYF
>TRBJ2-1|TRBV10-3|-|TRBD2
TGTGCCATCCGGGGGGGGAGCGGAACGAACTCCTACAATGAGCAGTTCTTC
CAIRGGSGTNSYNEQFF
>TRBJ2-4|TRBV20-1|few|TRBD1
TGCAGTGCACGGACAGGGTTTCTAGCCAAAAACATTCAGTACTTC
CSARTGFLAKNIQYF
>TRBJ2-3|TRBV28|few|TRBD1
TGTGCCAGCAGCGCAGGGGGCCGGGATACGCAGTATTTT
CASSAGGRDTQYF
>TRBJ2-1|TRBV15|few|-
TGTGCCACCAGCAGCGCTGACAGTCCCCGGTCCTACAATGAGCAGTTCTTC
CATSSADSPRSYNEQFF
>TRBJ2-7|TRBV15|-|-
TGTGCCACCAGCAGAGATCAGTCCTACGAGCAGTACTTC
CATSRDQSYEQYF
>TRBJ2-2|TRBV27|many|-
TGTGCCAGCAGTTTAAGGAGGACAGGGAGGGGGAACGGGGAGCTGTTTTTT
CASSLRRTGRGNGELFF
>TRBJ2-3|TRBV14|-|-
TGTGCCAGCAGCCCGATGGGACCGGCGCAGTATTTT
CASSPMGPAQYF
>TRBJ2-5|TRBV29-1|-|-
TGCAGCGCCTCGGACTACTCGGAGACCCAGTACTTC
CSASDYSETQYF
>TRBJ1-1|TRBV7-9|many|-
TGTGCCAGCATCATAGTAGGCCGTACTGAAGCTTTCTTT
CASIIVGRTEAFF
>TRBJ2-3|TRBV12-3/TRBV12-4|many|-
TGTGCCAGCAGTTCCCTTAGCGGAGGGGCCACAGATACGCAGTATTTT
CASSSLSGGATDTQYF
>TRBJ2-6|TRBV20-1|-|-
TGCAGTGCTAGAAGCGTCCGATCTGGGGCCAACGTCCTGACTTTC
CSARSVRSGANVLTF
>TRBJ1-3|TRBV3-1|-|-
TGTGCCACACGGGGCTACTCTGGAAACACCATATATTTT
CATRGYSGNTIYF
>TRBJ2-7|TRBV7-2|-|-
TGTGCCAGCAGCTTTTTTATCAGCGAGCAGTACTTC
CASSFFISEQYF
>TRBJ2-1|TRBV9|few|TRBD2
TGTGCCAGCAGCCCTCCTCAGTTAGCGGGGTACAATGAGCAGTTCTTC
CASSPPQLAGYNEQFF
>TRBJ2-7|TRBV7-9|-|-
TGTGCCAGCAGCCCCCCTGGCGGATCCGAGCAGTACTTC
CASSPPGGSEQYF